The clone carrying this T cell receptor beta chain was found many times. Its antigen is not known. This sample stems from a study of early T cells in non-severe SARS-CoV-2 infection. At the level of the study: The input, bulk RNA from unsorted whole blood, was sequenced, and chains were unpaired. Study results and limitations: Private and CD4 specificities were missed by VDJdb matching, which favored anti-spike CD8 responses.

Researchers tagged individual cDNA molecules with unique molecular identifiers. TCRdb re-derived calls from the 5' RACE reads in MiXCR, one entry per CDR3 protein. Of some 77,000 distinct CDR3 sequences listed, over 9% are singletons. The sample comprised whole blood. The TCR sequence derives from an adult who was a healthcare worker with PCR-confirmed SARS-CoV-2 infection or an uninfected control (not recorded which).

CDR3 bases: TGTGCCAGCAGCCAAGAAAGGGGACTAGGTTCCTACGAGCAGTACTTC. Translation: CASSQERGLGSYEQYF. The chain is built from TRBV3-1 and TRBJ2-7; 8 positions match TRBD2. The CDR3 runs to 16 residues. Trimming at V came to 0 bases and at J to 1 base, leaving 5 bases not matched to a gene. CDR1 and CDR2 (germline): LGHDT, YNNKEL (reference sequence).